One T cell receptor (beta chain) is described in this entry. Its antigen is currently not known. There are no base qualities to consult, and no much larger clone falls within one base. TCR CDR3 regions were amplified from genomic DNA by multiplex PCR using the deep immunoSEQ assay. For each cell subset, the extracted genomic DNA was distributed evenly across all wells of several immunoSEQ 96-well plates, and each plate served as one replicate. Each replicate PCR for sorted subsets received about 200 ng genomic DNA, equal to some 32,000 T cell genomes. Purified libraries were measured with a Qubit 3.0 fluorometer, size-checked on a Bioanalyzer 2100, and measured again with the KAPA Library Quantification kit. Every immunoSEQ 96-well plate was sequenced on a separate single-read 150-cycle Illumina NextSeq 550 flow cell. The paper's processing steps were these. Because the immunoSEQ output included only junctional sequences and no quality scores, the filtering could not be the same as the filtering used for full-length reads. To assign V/J genes and CDR3, sequences were annotated using PyIR, a Python wrapper for IgBLAST v1.9, with IMGT germline references. Reads were removed for weak V/J assignments (E-value above 1e-6), missing CDR3, stop codons, out-of-frame junctions, or ambiguous translated residues. V3J clonotypes were defined as sequences sharing the same inferred V gene, J gene, and CDR3 amino acid sequence. To compute the percentage overlap between repertoires, the number of shared unique clonotypes was divided by the size of the smaller repertoire. Repertoire richness was assessed with RTK rarefaction, the Chao1 estimator, and Recon v2.1 estimates of unobserved clonotypes. Generation probabilities were computed with OLGA for all TCRbeta clonotypes obtained by the gDNA method from several donors. TCRdb mirrors the immuneACCESS table, restricted to in-frame sequences. Some clones are absent from its copies; in checked studies, under half trace to an unresolved V gene, and the reason for the others is unknown. D and trimming come from the DNA, and the V and J calls and clone size come from that table. Here the sample has over 2 million clones; about 95% occur a single time. Around 1.1% of the sample is in the top ten clones.

CD8 naive samples were obtained by positive selection for CCR7 among CD45RO-negative cells, yielding a CD45RA+CCR7+ population from which TemRA cells were excluded. The donors were healthy, HIV-negative adults who had no recently reported acute infections or vaccinations. All donors were Caucasian adults living in Nashville, Tennessee, USA. After blood collection by leukapheresis, PBMCs were isolated using Ficoll-Histopaque density gradient centrifugation and then cryopreserved in the vapor phase of liquid nitrogen. Purity and quantity of every magnetically sorted T cell population were checked by analytical flow cytometry. Each sorted fraction had its genomic DNA isolated and then quantified by UV absorbance on a Nanodrop 2000c. The data were taken from a study of shared clonotypes between healthy human individuals (dated by TCRdb to the early 2020s). For the study in its entirety: The cohort comprised a couple of women and a few men aged 18 to 49 years. For each donor, three plates each were used for CD4 naive and CD4 memory, two plates were used for CD8 naive, and one plate was used for CD8 memory. To estimate repertoire size and how much clonotype sharing occurs between individuals, the study deeply sequenced the blood TCR repertoires of about five healthy adults. To increase sequencing depth and limit assay-specific biases, TCR repertoire library preparation and sequencing were carried out by different laboratories using diverse techniques. Leukapheresis yielded between about 0.94 and 10 billion PBMCs per donor. Here is what the overall study found, with its caveats: Because the study included a small number of donors, the genetic and exposure-history diversity represented was limited. Approximately 4.8% of naive CD4, 3.5% of naive CD8, approximately 2% of memory CD4, and 0.35% to 0.5% of memory CD8 clonotypes were shared across several donors. Based on pairwise subsampling, the degree of clonotype sharing among donors was expected to be affected by sequencing depth. Compared with non-shared clonotypes, the clonotypes found in all four sorted-subset donors had higher generation probabilities. Naive subsets generally had larger estimated clonotype richness than memory subsets did. Sampling was restricted to blood, and TCR repertoires in tissue are likely to differ from TCR repertoires in blood. Rarefaction of sorted-subset datasets indicated incomplete sequencing despite the large sequencing depth.

Clipping removes 5 bases from V and 1 base from J, with 17 as the unmatched junction base count. CDR1 SGHRS and CDR2 YFSETQ are derived from the germline V gene. From cysteine to phenylalanine, the CDR3 is 18 amino acids long. Only CDR3 DNA remains: 54 bases, in frame from the first base. Source material: naive CD8+ T cells sorted from blood. According to the study, the label for this sample's cell subset or site signals: CD45RA+CCR7+. This receptor was identified in a man aged 18-30 years in good health. The sequence joins TRBV5-1 to TRBJ1-1; 7 of the junction bases match TRBD1. Read as DNA, the sequence is TGCGCCAGCAGTGTACTGGGACAGAGTCTTGACTCGAACACTGAAGCTTTCTTT. Its translation reads: CASSVLGQSLDSNTEAFF.